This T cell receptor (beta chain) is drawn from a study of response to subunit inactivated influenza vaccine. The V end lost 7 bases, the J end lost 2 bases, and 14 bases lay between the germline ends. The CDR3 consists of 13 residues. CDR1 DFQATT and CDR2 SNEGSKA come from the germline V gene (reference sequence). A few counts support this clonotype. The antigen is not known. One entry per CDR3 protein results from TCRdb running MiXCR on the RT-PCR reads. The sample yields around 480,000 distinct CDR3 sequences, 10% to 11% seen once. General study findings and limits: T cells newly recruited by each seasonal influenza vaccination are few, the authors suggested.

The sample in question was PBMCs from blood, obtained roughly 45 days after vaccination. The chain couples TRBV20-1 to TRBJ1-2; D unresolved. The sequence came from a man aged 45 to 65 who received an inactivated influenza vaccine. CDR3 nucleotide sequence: TGCAGTGTGCCAGAGGAGGAAAACTATGGCTACACCTTC. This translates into CSVPEEENYGYTF.